The clone carrying this TCR beta chain has just a few counts. Its target is unknown. There was one heparinised blood draw per donor, averaging about 116 mL. The whole isolated RNA underwent reverse transcription, so sequencing captured expressed TCRB transcripts. Deep immunoSEQ sequencing covered naive, central memory and regulatory T cell samples. Sequenced by immunoSEQ multiplex PCR; TCRdb stores in-frame clones only, minus some. This sample carries about 48,000 clones, around 45% of them seen once, and the ten largest clones take roughly 1.5%. The germline V gene has CDR1 MNHEY and CDR2 SVGAGI. The V gene end was trimmed by 9 bases and the J gene end by 5 bases; junction bases not matched to a gene: 6. The CDR3 has 14 amino acids. This sample is part of a study of beta chain features in type 1 diabetes. General study findings and limits: The study found fewer insertions and more deletions at VDJ junctions in type 1 diabetes patients. Shortening that was moderate but significant affected the TCRB CDR3s of Type 1 diabetes patients in all four CD4+ subsets. Comparison showed that naive, central memory and Treg TCRB repertoires appeared more similar among patients than among healthy donors.

J is TRBJ2-2 and V is TRBV6-5; 10 nucleotides line up with TRBD1. The source material was Tregs from blood. The origin of this receptor is a man aged 25 to 40 with type 1 diabetes. The CDR3, as DNA: TGTGCCAGTACCTCGGGACAGGGGACCGGGGAGCTGTTTTTT. Translation gives CASTSGQGTGELFF.